This passage covers 22 T cell receptor beta chains from one sample sequenced in a study of cytomegalovirus exposure and HLA in healthy donors. The PCR had 60 Vbeta and 13 Jbeta primers. Produced via immunoSEQ multiplex PCR; TCRdb's table is partial and in-frame only. Among about 130,000 clones listed, less than 85% were seen once. Sequencing was performed on PBMCs. The receptors derive from a young man in good health and CMV-seronegative.

The V gene is TRBV19, the J gene TRBJ2-1; possibly TRBD1 for D (6 bases). The CDR3 has 15 residues. V gave up 4 bases and J gave up 2 bases, with 12 bases separating them. Germline V CDR1 and CDR2: LNHDA, SQIVND (reference sequence). The CDR3 region has the DNA TGTGCCAGTAGTACGGAAGACAGGCCCTACAATGAGCAGTTCTTC. Amino acid sequence: CASSTEDRPYNEQFF.

This clone appeared a single time. The chain carries TRBV4-1 and TRBJ2-3, with TRBD2 matching over 9 bases. Germline-derived CDR1 and CDR2 are MGHRA and YSYEKL. There are 17 residues in the CDR3. V lost 0 bases and J lost 6; bases outside the gene matches: 10. The CDR3, as DNA: TGCGCCAGCAGCCAAGAATTGATAGCGGGAGCACCTGATACGCAGTATTTT. It translates to CASSQELIAGAPDTQYF.

The rearrangement uses TRBV10-3 and TRBJ1-2; no definite D call. Germline V gene data show CDR1 as ENHRY and CDR2 as SYGVKD. The CDR3 has 16 amino acids. Between the trimmed V and J ends, which lost 0 bases and 3 bases, there was a span of 14 bases. The CDR3: CAISESDRTGDYGYTF. The DNA of the CDR3 is TGTGCCATCAGTGAGTCGGACCGGACTGGGGACTATGGCTACACCTTC.

This chain connects TRBV4-3 to TRBJ2-7, with 8 bases matching TRBD2. J was trimmed by 5 bases and V by 4 bases; bases with no gene match: 13. The CDR3 length is 16 residues. CDR1 LGHNA and CDR2 YSLEER come from the germline V gene. The DNA of the CDR3 is TGCGCCAGCAGCCCTACGTCAGCGGGAGTGGTCGACGAGCAGTACTTC. Amino acids: CASSPTSAGVVDEQYF.

The chain combines TRBV18 with TRBJ2-7; D ambiguous. This CDR3 spans 16 amino acids. V lost 1 base and J 2 bases, leaving 15 bases between the germline ends. Germline-derived CDR1 and CDR2 are KGHSH and LQKENI. The CDR3 DNA reads TGTGCCAGCTCACCACTTCGAACAGAAAAAGCCTACGAGCAGTACTTC. Translating gives CASSPLRTEKAYEQYF.

The chain combines TRBV7-3 with TRBJ2-1, with D maybe TRBD1 (7 bases). Germline lookup yields CDR1 SGHTA and CDR2 FQGTGA. The CDR3 runs to 15 residues. V was trimmed by 2 bases and J by 7 bases, leaving 15 bases between them. CDR3 bases: TGTGCCAGCAGCTTACCAGGGGGGCTCGGGAATGAGCAGTTCTTC. It translates to CASSLPGGLGNEQFF.

The chain links TRBV5-1 to TRBJ2-1, with no clear D. CDR3 length: 15 amino acids. In germline, CDR1 is SGHRS, CDR2 YFSETQ. V was cut by 3 bases and J by 4 bases, with 14 bases left in between. CDR3 amino acids: CASSSNSLRYNEQFF. The CDR3 DNA follows: TGCGCCAGCAGCTCCAACAGCCTACGGTACAATGAGCAGTTCTTC.

The V gene is TRBV29-1, the J gene TRBJ1-1; 9 bases align to TRBD1. J gave up 1 base and V 5 bases, and 8 bases lay outside the gene matches. This CDR3 has 15 residues. Per germline, CDR1 SQVTM and CDR2 ANQGSEA. The CDR3 reads CSVHGTGYTNTEAFF. The DNA of the CDR3 is TGCAGCGTTCACGGGACAGGGTATACGAACACTGAAGCTTTCTTT.

This clone was found a few times. The chain has TRBV27 and TRBJ1-1; the D gene is possibly TRBD1 (6 bases). Between the trimmed V and J ends, which lost 4 bases and 0 bases, there was a span of 15 bases. The V gene's germline CDR1 is MNHEY and CDR2 SMNVEV (reference sequence). The CDR3 has 16 residues. The CDR3 bases are TGTGCCAGCAGTTCAATACAGGGCTTGATGAACACTGAAGCTTTCTTT. Residues: CASSSIQGLMNTEAFF.

V gene TRBV29-1 combines with J gene TRBJ2-3; tentative D call: TRBD2 (5 bases). V lost 7 bases and J lost 10, with 12 bases in between. The CDR3 runs 10 residues. Germline CDR1 reads SQVTM; CDR2 reads ANQGSEA. The CDR3 here is CSGTLVAQYF. For the CDR3, the DNA is TGCAGCGGGACTCTCGTCGCGCAGTATTTT.

The chain combines TRBV6-1 with TRBJ1-3; D not certain. Trimming shortened V by 0 bases and J by 8 bases, and 8 bases separated the two germline ends. The CDR3 length is 13 residues. The germline V gene encodes CDR1 MNHNS and CDR2 SASEGT. DNA for the CDR3: TGTGCCAGCAGTGAAGCGTTTGGCCACACCATATATTTT. Amino acid sequence: CASSEAFGHTIYF.

The chain's CDR3 is CASKRGLAGPTGELFF. CDR3 nucleotide sequence: TGCGCCAGCAAGCGGGGACTAGCTGGCCCCACCGGGGAGCTGTTTTTT. The rearrangement joins TRBV10-2 to TRBJ2-2; 9 positions agree with TRBD2. The germline CDR1 and CDR2 sequences are WSHSY and SAAADI. Trimming at V came to 7 bases and at J to 4 bases, leaving 10 bases not matched to a gene. CDR3 length equals 16 residues.

The chain couples TRBV18 to TRBJ1-2, with D possibly matching TRBD1 (6 bases). Deletions cut 2 bases from V and 6 bases from J, with 16 bases between. This CDR3 contains 15 residues. Germline V CDR1 and CDR2: KGHSH, LQKENI. The CDR3 here is CASSPEGDSGHGYTF. The CDR3 bases are TGTGCCAGCTCACCAGAGGGGGATTCAGGGCATGGCTACACCTTC.

V usage is TRBV4-1 and J usage is TRBJ1-2; D is undetermined. V was pared by 4 bases and J by 6 bases, with 18 bases between. The CDR3 loop spans 15 amino acids. Germline V CDR1 and CDR2: MGHRA, YSYEKL. CDR3 bases: TGCGCCAGCAGCCGCCCCAGGTCGGGGTCCCATGGCTACACCTTC. The encoded protein is CASSRPRSGSHGYTF.

V usage is TRBV4-3 and J usage is TRBJ2-3; no clear D. The germline gives CDR1 LGHNA, CDR2 YSLEER. CDR3 length: 14 residues. Trimming stripped 0 bases from V and 2 bases from J, with 6 bases between. CDR3 protein: CASSQESLTDTQYF. CDR3 nucleotide sequence: TGCGCCAGCAGCCAAGAGTCCCTCACAGATACGCAGTATTTT.

V is TRBV5-1 and J is TRBJ2-7; D is unclear. V gave up 4 bases and J gave up 3 bases, with 14 bases separating them. CDR3 length equals 14 residues. In germline, CDR1 is SGHRS, CDR2 YFSETQ. CDR3 DNA: TGCGCCAGCAGCCAAACCCTTGGTAGCTACGAGCAGTACTTC. It translates to CASSQTLGSYEQYF.

The chain couples TRBV27 to TRBJ1-2, with D tentatively TRBD1 (6 bases). The germline CDR1 and CDR2 sequences are MNHEY and SMNVEV (reference sequence). V was shortened by 5 bases and J by 5 bases, with 9 bases between the two germline ends. The CDR3 is made up of 12 amino acids. The DNA for the CDR3 is TGTGCCAGCAGTCCGAGGGGGTATGGCTACACCTTC. Residues: CASSPRGYGYTF.

The V gene is TRBV4-3, the J gene TRBJ2-1; 9 nucleotides agree with TRBD2. Germline V gene data show CDR1 as LGHNA and CDR2 as YSLEER. This CDR3 is built from 17 residues. V dropped 1 base and J dropped 2; count of bases not matched to a gene: 6. CDR3 protein: CASSQVRAGGAYNEQFF. The CDR3 DNA follows: TGCGCCAGCAGCCAAGTCAGGGCGGGAGGGGCCTACAATGAGCAGTTCTTC.

In DNA, the CDR3 is TGTGCCAGTACCTTGACAGCGAGTAATGAAAAACTGTTTTTT. Its protein is CASTLTASNEKLFF. This chain uses TRBV19 with TRBJ1-4, with D possibly being TRBD1 (5 bases). The CDR3 consists of 14 residues. Germline CDR1 and CDR2: LNHDA and SQIVND (reference sequence). V lost 7 bases and J 4 bases, leaving 13 bases between the germline ends.

This chain joins TRBV7-3 and TRBJ2-1; tentative D call: TRBD2 (6 bases). The germline V gene has CDR1 SGHTA and CDR2 FQGTGA. V gave up 5 bases and J gave up 4 bases, with 15 bases separating them. The CDR3 sequence is 15 residues long. CDR3 region: CASSPGLAEYNEQFF. For the CDR3, the DNA is TGTGCCAGCAGCCCGGGTTTAGCGGAGTACAATGAGCAGTTCTTC.

The rearrangement uses TRBV2 and TRBJ1-3; 11 bases align to TRBD1. Losses at the gene ends were 7 bases for V and 9 bases for J; bases not matched to a gene: 2. This CDR3 contains 12 residues. CDR1 and CDR2 from the germline V gene are SNHLY and FYNNEI. The CDR3 DNA reads TGTGCCAGCACCGGGACAGGGGGCACCATATATTTT. This translates into CASTGTGGTIYF.

Notes on this clone: Other nucleotide sequences in the sample specify the same CDR3. The CDR3 DNA sequence: TGTGCCAGCAGGAGGACAGGGGGCACTGAAGCTTTCTTT. As protein: CASRRTGGTEAFF. This chain joins TRBV6-5 and TRBJ1-1, with TRBD1 matching 10 bases. Looked up from germline, CDR1 is MNHEY and CDR2 is SVGAGI. This CDR3 is built from 13 residues. J lost 4 bases, V lost 6 bases, and 2 bases had no gene match.